This T cell receptor (beta chain) was captured in a study of CD8 T cells in Susac syndrome. Study as a whole: Over five sequenced Susac syndrome patients had clinically active disease, while about 8 were in remission. Blood was drawn from Susac syndrome patients while they were therapy-naive, on corticosteroids, or on intravenous immunoglobulin alone.

Random hexamers served to reverse transcribe about 0.45 to 1 ug RNA. A single record per CDR3 protein comes from TCRdb applying MiXCR to the immunoSEQ multiplex PCR reads. The repertoire holds about 140,000 distinct CDR3 sequences, with approximately 96% as singletons. Study-wide results and limits: The CD4+ T cell repertoires in Susac syndrome were not clonally expanded.

The CDR3 length is 12 residues. V lost 4 bases, J lost 4 bases, and 6 bases lay in between. Germline CDR1 is SGHRS and CDR2 is YFSETQ. This clonotype appeared a few times. Its specificity is not known. This rearrangement joins TRBV5-1 to TRBJ2-1; no clear D gene. The origin of this receptor is a human donor with Susac syndrome. Source material: CD4+ T cells from PBMCs. The CDR3 loop reads CASSPEYNEQFF. The CDR3 region has the DNA TGCGCCAGCAGCCCTGAATACAATGAGCAGTTCTTC.